This T cell receptor beta chain was recovered during a study of blood T cells in healthy people across ages. Primers used in a second PCR of roughly 6 to 11 cycles were a sample-barcoded 5' primer and a J-beta primer mix. MiXCR, run by TCRdb on the 5' RACE reads, gives a single entry per CDR3 protein. The sample shows 800,000 or so distinct CDR3 sequences, 20% to 30% of them seen only once. This clonotype has a handful of counts. This CDR3 has 13 amino acids. Trimming stripped 6 bases from V and 4 bases from J, with 13 bases between. Germline assignment: CDR1 MDHEN and CDR2 SYDVKM. The same sample was also used in a study of T cells of mothers and their children.

The specimen sequenced was blood. This chain links TRBV28 with TRBJ2-7; D might be TRBD1 or TRBD2, each matching 5 bases. The source is a boy between 10 and 17 years old in good health. In nucleotides, the CDR3 is TGTGCCAGCAGGAAACGGGGCCGATACGAGCAGTACTTC. Protein: CASRKRGRYEQYF. Full variable domain (remainder filled in from reference TRBV28 and TRBJ2-7): DVKVTQSSRYLVKRTGEKVFLECVQDMDHENMFWYRQDPGLGLRLIYFSYDVKMKEKGDIPEGYSVSREKKERFSLILESASTNQTSMYLCASRKRGRYEQYFGPGTRLTVT.